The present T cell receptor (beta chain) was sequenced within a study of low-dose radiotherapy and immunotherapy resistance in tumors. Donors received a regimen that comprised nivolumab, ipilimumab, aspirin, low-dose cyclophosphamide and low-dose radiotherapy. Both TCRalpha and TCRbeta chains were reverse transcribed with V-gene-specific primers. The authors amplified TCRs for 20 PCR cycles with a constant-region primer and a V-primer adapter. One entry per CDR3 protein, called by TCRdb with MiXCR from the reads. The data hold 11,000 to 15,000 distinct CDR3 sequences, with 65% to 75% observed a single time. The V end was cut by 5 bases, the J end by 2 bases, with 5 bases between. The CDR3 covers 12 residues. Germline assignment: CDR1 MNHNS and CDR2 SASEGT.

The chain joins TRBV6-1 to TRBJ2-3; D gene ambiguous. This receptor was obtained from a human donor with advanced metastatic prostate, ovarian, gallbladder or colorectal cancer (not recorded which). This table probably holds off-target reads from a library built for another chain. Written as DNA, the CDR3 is TGTGCCAGCAGTTACCCCACAGATACGCAGTATTTT. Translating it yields CASSYPTDTQYF.